This record looks at one TCR beta chain sequence and its context. Its antigen is still unknown. J lost 6 bases, V lost 5 bases, and 2 bases had no gene match. The V gene's germline CDR1 is MNHNS and CDR2 SASEGT. There are 13 residues in the CDR3. Use of 60 Vbeta and 13 Jbeta primers characterized the PCR. Clones were sequenced by immunoSEQ multiplex PCR, and TCRdb holds only the in-frame ones, with some missing. The sample totals 200,000 or so clones. The data originate from a study of cytomegalovirus exposure and HLA in healthy donors. The study's findings and limits: Researchers reported in a later analysis that common viral pathogens appeared linked to several top clusters. Data from an earlier analysis indicated that most TCR beta V segments were productive either about 90% or about 30% of the time. Analysis was carried out at a later point, and it linked a missense DCLRE1C variant to TCR beta V- and J-gene trimming. Donors belonging to an Asian-associated ancestry cluster reportedly showed fewer N-insertions in productive TCRs than the 666-donor mean, according to what a later analysis found.

The J gene is TRBJ2-2, the V gene TRBV6-1; 8 bases match TRBD1. This TCR came from a boy under 18 in good health and CMV-seronegative. Sequenced material: PBMCs. CDR3 loop: CASSSGGPGELFF. Written as DNA, the CDR3 is TGTGCCAGCAGTTCAGGGGGCCCCGGGGAGCTGTTTTTT.